The rows below give T cell receptor beta chains drawn from one sample of a study of blood T cell dynamics during melanoma immunotherapy. Clones were sequenced by immunoSEQ multiplex PCR, and TCRdb holds only the in-frame ones, with some missing. Of more than 10,000 clones detected, approximately 84% appear once; the ten largest clones hold roughly 9%. The sample here was blood, taken from a patient treated with checkpoint blockade. Receptors originate from a human donor with melanoma. The CDR3 runs from the conserved cysteine through the conserved F or W. D genes are given only for firm matches. Not all rows give a size; the values are once, few, many and, for expanded clones, a class.

clone_size | j_call | v_call | d_call | cdr3_aa | cdr3_nt
NA | TRBJ1-6 | TRBV20-1 | NA | CSASLISPLHF | TGCAGTGCTAGCCTAATCTCCCCCCTCCACTTT
NA | TRBJ2-3 | TRBV27 | NA | CASSLGSKLTDTQYF | TGTGCCAGCAGTTTAGGAAGCAAACTCACAGATACGCAGTATTTT
NA | TRBJ1-2 | TRBV6-1 | NA | CASSENEEFANYGYTF | TGTGCCAGCAGTGAAAATGAGGAATTTGCTAACTATGGCTACACCTTC
NA | TRBJ2-1 | TRBV7-6 | TRBD2 | CAGSGGARSSYNEQFF | TGTGCCGGATCCGGGGGGGCCAGGAGCTCCTACAATGAGCAGTTCTTC
NA | TRBJ2-7 | TRBV4-2 | NA | CASSQGSYEQYF | TGTGCCAGCAGCCAAGGGTCCTACGAGCAGTACTTC
NA | TRBJ1-6 | TRBV6-1 | TRBD1 | CASSGGRGQGFSPLHF | TGTGCCAGCAGTGGGGGCCGGGGACAGGGATTTTCACCCCTCCACTTT
once | TRBJ2-3 | TRBV2 | TRBD2 | CASSTGTSGRGDTQYF | TGTGCCAGCAGTACCGGGACTAGCGGGAGGGGAGATACGCAGTATTTT
NA | TRBJ1-3 | TRBV5-6 | NA | CASSSNVTGSGNTIYF | TGTGCCAGCAGCTCCAATGTAACAGGTTCTGGAAACACCATATATTTT
few | TRBJ2-1 | TRBV29-1 | TRBD2 | CSVDGLGGEYNEQFF | TGCAGCGTCGACGGACTCGGGGGGGAATACAATGAGCAGTTCTTC
NA | TRBJ2-1 | TRBV7-3 | TRBD2 | CASGRDSSYNEQFF | TGTGCCAGCGGGAGGGATAGCTCCTACAATGAGCAGTTCTTC
NA | TRBJ1-1 | TRBV2 | NA | CASNFSPSNTEAFF | TGTGCCAGCAATTTCAGCCCCAGTAACACTGAAGCTTTCTTT
NA | TRBJ2-1 | TRBV2 | NA | CASSGGHNQFF | TGTGCCAGCAGTGGAGGGCACAACCAGTTCTTC
few | TRBJ2-2 | TRBV7-7 | NA | CASSTTPGTGELFF | TGTGCCAGCAGTACTACTCCGGGCACCGGGGAGCTGTTTTTT
NA | TRBJ1-2 | TRBV28 | NA | CASSLGLSNYGYTF | TGTGCCAGCAGTTTGGGCCTGAGTAACTATGGCTACACCTTC
NA | TRBJ2-7 | TRBV7-6 | TRBD2 | CASSLAPSMRELNYEQYF | TGTGCCAGCAGCTTAGCCCCATCTATGCGGGAGTTGAACTACGAGCAGTACTTC
NA | TRBJ2-3 | TRBV28 | TRBD1 | CASSFAAGQGGTVGTDTQYF | TGTGCCAGCAGCTTCGCGGCGGGACAGGGGGGGACAGTTGGCACAGATACGCAGTATTTT
NA | TRBJ2-2 | TRBV25-1 | NA | CASSYGSSSGELFF | TGTGCCAGCAGTTACGGGAGCTCTTCCGGGGAGCTGTTTTTT
NA | TRBJ2-7 | TRBV2 | TRBD1 | CASSEPGTGEYEQYF | TGTGCCAGCAGTGAACCCGGGACAGGGGAATACGAGCAGTACTTC
once | TRBJ2-5 | TRBV19 | TRBD1 | CASSIHRPGGSETQYF | TGTGCCAGTAGTATTCACCGCCCAGGGGGTTCAGAGACCCAGTACTTC
NA | TRBJ1-1 | TRBV19 | NA | CASSMFGEGTEAFF | TGTGCCAGTAGTATGTTCGGGGAAGGCACTGAAGCTTTCTTT
NA | TRBJ2-7 | TRBV2 | TRBD2 | CASSDPGAGAAYEQYF | TGTGCCAGCAGTGATCCCGGAGCGGGAGCGGCCTACGAGCAGTACTTC
once | TRBJ2-7 | TRBV19 | NA | CASSIRAGAYEQYF | TGTGCCAGTAGTATAAGGGCAGGGGCCTACGAGCAGTACTTC
NA | TRBJ1-1 | TRBV18 | NA | CASSPDRGRNTEAFF | TGTGCCAGCTCACCAGATAGGGGCAGGAACACTGAAGCTTTCTTT
few | TRBJ2-2 | TRBV9 | NA | CASSVIVTGELFF | TGTGCCAGCAGCGTAATTGTGACCGGGGAGCTGTTTTTT
once | TRBJ1-4 | TRBV15 | NA | CATSRDNIINRGNEKLFF | TGTGCCACCAGCAGAGATAATATCATAAATCGTGGGAATGAAAAACTGTTTTTT
NA | TRBJ1-5 | TRBV7-8 | TRBD1 | CASSPTLTGAHADQPQHF | TGTGCCAGCAGCCCTACCCTGACAGGGGCGCACGCTGATCAGCCCCAGCATTTT
NA | TRBJ2-3 | TRBV19 | TRBD1 | CASSIERTGGRDTQYF | TGTGCCAGTAGTATAGAACGGACAGGGGGTAGGGATACGCAGTATTTT
NA | TRBJ1-4 | TRBV25-1 | TRBD1 | CASSESRGKLFF | TGTGCCAGCAGTGAATCCAGGGGGAAACTGTTTTTT
NA | TRBJ1-5 | TRBV6-5 | TRBD1 | CASSVKQGALQPQHF | TGTGCCAGCAGTGTGAAGCAGGGGGCTCTCCAGCCCCAGCATTTT
NA | TRBJ1-2 | TRBV6-5 | TRBD1 | CASRHVTGTGHGYTF | TGTGCCAGCAGACATGTGACCGGGACAGGGCACGGCTACACCTTC
NA | TRBJ1-4 | TRBV7-9 | NA | CASSLSGNQGEKLFF | TGTGCCAGCAGCTTATCCGGGAACCAGGGGGAAAAACTGTTTTTT
NA | TRBJ1-1 | TRBV7-2 | NA | CASSFEQRNTEAFF | TGTGCCAGCAGCTTCGAACAGCGCAACACTGAAGCTTTCTTT
NA | TRBJ2-5 | TRBV6-5 | TRBD2 | CASSSPPTSGKTQYF | TGTGCCAGCAGTAGCCCCCCTACCAGCGGGAAGACCCAGTACTTC
NA | TRBJ2-1 | TRBV29-1 | TRBD2 | CSVAGTSGARGNEQFF | TGCAGCGTGGCCGGGACTAGCGGGGCGAGGGGGAATGAGCAGTTCTTC
NA | TRBJ1-3 | TRBV11-2 | NA | CASSSPPGTGNTIYF | TGTGCCAGCAGCTCTCCCCCCGGCACTGGAAACACCATATATTTT
NA | TRBJ1-4 | TRBV5-6 | NA | CASSLFRRSTNEKLFF | TGTGCCAGCAGCCTGTTTCGGCGGTCAACTAATGAAAAACTGTTTTTT
NA | TRBJ2-7 | TRBV10-3 | NA | CAISGGVGYEQYF | TGTGCCATCAGTGGAGGGGTGGGCTACGAGCAGTACTTC
NA | TRBJ1-2 | TRBV6-1 | NA | CASRALDRANYGYTF | TGTGCCAGCCGAGCGTTAGACAGAGCTAACTATGGCTACACCTTC
NA | TRBJ1-1 | TRBV7-9 | NA | CASRFANSAFF | TGTGCCAGCAGATTCGCGAATTCGGCTTTCTTT
NA | TRBJ1-1 | TRBV10-3 | NA | CAISEGGLAEAFF | TGTGCCATCAGTGAGGGGGGTTTAGCTGAAGCTTTCTTT